The clone carrying this TCR beta chain showed up just a few times. CDR1 MNHEY and CDR2 SMNVEV come from the germline V gene (reference sequence). Trimming took off 11 bases at V and 7 bases at J, with 17 bases between the two ends. The CDR3 is 12 residues long. This specimen belongs to a study of blood T cell repertoires in COVID-19. Turning to the study itself: Material from acute and convalescent COVID-19 was sourced from the United States, Italy and Spain. In each case, the material was cDNA or gDNA derived from T cells, B-cell-depleted T cells, or PBMCs.

As processed by the authors: Researchers report that nucleated cell counts were estimated from reference gene primer amplification. Using immunoSEQ multiplex PCR, the repertoire was profiled, and TCRdb retains in-frame clones only, with some absent. That table supplies the V and J calls and clone size; D and trimming were determined from the DNA. Of some 97,000 clones listed, 88% are singletons. The TCR originated in a woman aged 55-69 years with acute or convalescent COVID-19. Sequenced input: peripheral blood. The chain joins TRBV27 to TRBJ1-2; D not resolved. CDR3 sequence reads: CAVRRIGSGYTF. The CDR3 region has the DNA TGTGCCGTCCGACGCATCGGGTCTGGCTACACCTTC.